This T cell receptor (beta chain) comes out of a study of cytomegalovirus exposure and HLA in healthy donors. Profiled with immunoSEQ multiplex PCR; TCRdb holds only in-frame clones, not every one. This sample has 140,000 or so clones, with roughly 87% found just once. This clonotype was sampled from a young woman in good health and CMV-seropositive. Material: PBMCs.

The CDR3 loop reads CASSAGVKETQYF. DNA of the CDR3: TGCGCCAGCAGCGCAGGGGTGAAAGAGACCCAGTACTTC. This sequence joins TRBV5-1 and TRBJ2-5, with D perhaps TRBD1 (6 bases). Trimming removed 4 bases at V and 3 bases at J, with 10 bases between. Germline values: CDR1 SGHRS, CDR2 YFSETQ. CDR3 size: 13 residues.